The sequence of this TCR beta chain was determined in a study of vaccination effects on CD4 cells after COVID-19 (dated by TCRdb to between 2021 and 2024). Turning to the overall study: Two doses of either the BNT162b2 or the mRNA-1273 mRNA SARS-CoV-2 vaccine were administered to participants. The study compared SARS-CoV-2 spike-specific CD4+ TCR repertoires before and after mRNA vaccination in COVID-19 convalescent patients and infection-naive vaccine recipients. The full study included 9 to 10 COVID-19 convalescent patients and a handful of SARS-CoV-2-naive healthy vaccine recipients. Cultures from other donors in the study were sequenced using the Oncomine TCR Beta short-read assay on an Illumina iSeq 100.

Study-wide findings and limitations: Both infection-induced and vaccine-induced clones contracted markedly at late post-vaccination timepoints, which is consistent with waning T cell responses. In healthy vaccine recipients, vaccine-induced clones were almost all SARS-CoV-2 mono-reactive, with only 1 of 255 being cross-reactive with common cold coronaviruses. Limitations of the study were the small number of convalescent patients and the absence of early post-infection timepoints.

To identify antigen-specific CD4+ T cell clonotypes by their expansion, the ViraFEST assay first stimulated PBMC with viral peptide pools and then applied TCR sequencing. After around eleven days of culture, CD4+ T cells were isolated with the EasySep CD4+ T cell isolation kit. None of the healthy vaccine recipients had a prior SARS-CoV-2 infection, which was confirmed by nucleocapsid antibody tests that came back negative both before and after vaccination. A few million PBMC per well were cultured with 10 ug/ml peptides in IMDM containing approximately 4.5% human AB serum, around 10 IU/ml IL-2 and gentamicin. Half of the culture medium was replaced with fresh IL-2-containing medium on days 3 and 7. Unless noted otherwise, every peptide stimulation condition was grown in triplicate wells. Using Ficoll-Paque Plus gradient centrifugation, PBMC were separated from whole blood and then either used fresh or cryopreserved at -140C. Overlapping peptide pools spanned the spike proteins of SARS-CoV-2 and the common cold coronaviruses HCoV-NL63, HCoV-OC43 and HCoV-229E. Genomic DNA was extracted from cultured CD4+ T cells with the QIAamp micro DNA kit.

As to this clone: Its antigen is unknown. No base-level quality is on record; no much larger clone is a single base apart.

V and J are truncated by 8 bases and 4 bases respectively, leaving an intervening sequence of 14 bases. The germline V gene (reference sequence) supplies CDR1 MNHEY and CDR2 SMNVEV. The CDR3 runs 14 residues from the cysteine to the phenylalanine. The kept DNA is CDR3 alone, 42 bases in frame from the first base. Receptor libraries were prepared by the immunoSEQ multiplex PCR assay. DNA from the CD4+ T cells that had been cultured and isolated underwent TCR beta CDR3 sequencing. Turning to the authors' computational methods: Non-productive TCR sequences were removed, reads were trimmed to the CDR3 region, and CDR3s of at least 7 amino acids were retained. Antigen-specific clonotypes were identified using the MANAFEST web app by comparison of expansion in peptide wells against reference cultures. To be called positive, a clone needed expansion at FDR<0.05 compared with the reference and with all other wells, an odds ratio greater than 5, and a frequency greater than 0.1% in two replicate wells. A clonotype was called cross-reactive if it was significantly expanded both in SARS-CoV-2 spike wells and in at least one common cold coronavirus spike condition. Levenshtein distance calculated with the stringdist R package was used to assess CDR3 similarity, and unrooted trees were constructed with ape in R 3.6.1. Here the immuneACCESS table is served through TCRdb, limited to in-frame sequences with V and J called. Missing clones are a known gap in these copies; in checked studies unresolved V genes cover under half, and the rest lacks a known reason. The V and J calls and clone size come from that table; D and trimming were worked out from the DNA. The sample table lists around 79,000 clones, roughly 74% of them with a count of one. The ten biggest clones cover 1.5% to 2% of the sample.

The sequencing here drew on CD4+ T cells from PBMCs cultured with HCoV-229E spike peptides, taken before COVID-19 vaccination. The sample's cell subset or site label, in plain terms: HCoV-229E spike overlapping peptide pool stimulation. The V gene is TRBV27 and the J gene is TRBJ2-2, and perhaps TRBD2 as D gene, on 6 matching bases. The receptor's source is a human donor who received a COVID-19 vaccine. The DNA is TGTGCCAGCGGCTCCAGACTAGTCACCGGGGAGCTGTTTTTT. Its protein reads: CASGSRLVTGELFF.